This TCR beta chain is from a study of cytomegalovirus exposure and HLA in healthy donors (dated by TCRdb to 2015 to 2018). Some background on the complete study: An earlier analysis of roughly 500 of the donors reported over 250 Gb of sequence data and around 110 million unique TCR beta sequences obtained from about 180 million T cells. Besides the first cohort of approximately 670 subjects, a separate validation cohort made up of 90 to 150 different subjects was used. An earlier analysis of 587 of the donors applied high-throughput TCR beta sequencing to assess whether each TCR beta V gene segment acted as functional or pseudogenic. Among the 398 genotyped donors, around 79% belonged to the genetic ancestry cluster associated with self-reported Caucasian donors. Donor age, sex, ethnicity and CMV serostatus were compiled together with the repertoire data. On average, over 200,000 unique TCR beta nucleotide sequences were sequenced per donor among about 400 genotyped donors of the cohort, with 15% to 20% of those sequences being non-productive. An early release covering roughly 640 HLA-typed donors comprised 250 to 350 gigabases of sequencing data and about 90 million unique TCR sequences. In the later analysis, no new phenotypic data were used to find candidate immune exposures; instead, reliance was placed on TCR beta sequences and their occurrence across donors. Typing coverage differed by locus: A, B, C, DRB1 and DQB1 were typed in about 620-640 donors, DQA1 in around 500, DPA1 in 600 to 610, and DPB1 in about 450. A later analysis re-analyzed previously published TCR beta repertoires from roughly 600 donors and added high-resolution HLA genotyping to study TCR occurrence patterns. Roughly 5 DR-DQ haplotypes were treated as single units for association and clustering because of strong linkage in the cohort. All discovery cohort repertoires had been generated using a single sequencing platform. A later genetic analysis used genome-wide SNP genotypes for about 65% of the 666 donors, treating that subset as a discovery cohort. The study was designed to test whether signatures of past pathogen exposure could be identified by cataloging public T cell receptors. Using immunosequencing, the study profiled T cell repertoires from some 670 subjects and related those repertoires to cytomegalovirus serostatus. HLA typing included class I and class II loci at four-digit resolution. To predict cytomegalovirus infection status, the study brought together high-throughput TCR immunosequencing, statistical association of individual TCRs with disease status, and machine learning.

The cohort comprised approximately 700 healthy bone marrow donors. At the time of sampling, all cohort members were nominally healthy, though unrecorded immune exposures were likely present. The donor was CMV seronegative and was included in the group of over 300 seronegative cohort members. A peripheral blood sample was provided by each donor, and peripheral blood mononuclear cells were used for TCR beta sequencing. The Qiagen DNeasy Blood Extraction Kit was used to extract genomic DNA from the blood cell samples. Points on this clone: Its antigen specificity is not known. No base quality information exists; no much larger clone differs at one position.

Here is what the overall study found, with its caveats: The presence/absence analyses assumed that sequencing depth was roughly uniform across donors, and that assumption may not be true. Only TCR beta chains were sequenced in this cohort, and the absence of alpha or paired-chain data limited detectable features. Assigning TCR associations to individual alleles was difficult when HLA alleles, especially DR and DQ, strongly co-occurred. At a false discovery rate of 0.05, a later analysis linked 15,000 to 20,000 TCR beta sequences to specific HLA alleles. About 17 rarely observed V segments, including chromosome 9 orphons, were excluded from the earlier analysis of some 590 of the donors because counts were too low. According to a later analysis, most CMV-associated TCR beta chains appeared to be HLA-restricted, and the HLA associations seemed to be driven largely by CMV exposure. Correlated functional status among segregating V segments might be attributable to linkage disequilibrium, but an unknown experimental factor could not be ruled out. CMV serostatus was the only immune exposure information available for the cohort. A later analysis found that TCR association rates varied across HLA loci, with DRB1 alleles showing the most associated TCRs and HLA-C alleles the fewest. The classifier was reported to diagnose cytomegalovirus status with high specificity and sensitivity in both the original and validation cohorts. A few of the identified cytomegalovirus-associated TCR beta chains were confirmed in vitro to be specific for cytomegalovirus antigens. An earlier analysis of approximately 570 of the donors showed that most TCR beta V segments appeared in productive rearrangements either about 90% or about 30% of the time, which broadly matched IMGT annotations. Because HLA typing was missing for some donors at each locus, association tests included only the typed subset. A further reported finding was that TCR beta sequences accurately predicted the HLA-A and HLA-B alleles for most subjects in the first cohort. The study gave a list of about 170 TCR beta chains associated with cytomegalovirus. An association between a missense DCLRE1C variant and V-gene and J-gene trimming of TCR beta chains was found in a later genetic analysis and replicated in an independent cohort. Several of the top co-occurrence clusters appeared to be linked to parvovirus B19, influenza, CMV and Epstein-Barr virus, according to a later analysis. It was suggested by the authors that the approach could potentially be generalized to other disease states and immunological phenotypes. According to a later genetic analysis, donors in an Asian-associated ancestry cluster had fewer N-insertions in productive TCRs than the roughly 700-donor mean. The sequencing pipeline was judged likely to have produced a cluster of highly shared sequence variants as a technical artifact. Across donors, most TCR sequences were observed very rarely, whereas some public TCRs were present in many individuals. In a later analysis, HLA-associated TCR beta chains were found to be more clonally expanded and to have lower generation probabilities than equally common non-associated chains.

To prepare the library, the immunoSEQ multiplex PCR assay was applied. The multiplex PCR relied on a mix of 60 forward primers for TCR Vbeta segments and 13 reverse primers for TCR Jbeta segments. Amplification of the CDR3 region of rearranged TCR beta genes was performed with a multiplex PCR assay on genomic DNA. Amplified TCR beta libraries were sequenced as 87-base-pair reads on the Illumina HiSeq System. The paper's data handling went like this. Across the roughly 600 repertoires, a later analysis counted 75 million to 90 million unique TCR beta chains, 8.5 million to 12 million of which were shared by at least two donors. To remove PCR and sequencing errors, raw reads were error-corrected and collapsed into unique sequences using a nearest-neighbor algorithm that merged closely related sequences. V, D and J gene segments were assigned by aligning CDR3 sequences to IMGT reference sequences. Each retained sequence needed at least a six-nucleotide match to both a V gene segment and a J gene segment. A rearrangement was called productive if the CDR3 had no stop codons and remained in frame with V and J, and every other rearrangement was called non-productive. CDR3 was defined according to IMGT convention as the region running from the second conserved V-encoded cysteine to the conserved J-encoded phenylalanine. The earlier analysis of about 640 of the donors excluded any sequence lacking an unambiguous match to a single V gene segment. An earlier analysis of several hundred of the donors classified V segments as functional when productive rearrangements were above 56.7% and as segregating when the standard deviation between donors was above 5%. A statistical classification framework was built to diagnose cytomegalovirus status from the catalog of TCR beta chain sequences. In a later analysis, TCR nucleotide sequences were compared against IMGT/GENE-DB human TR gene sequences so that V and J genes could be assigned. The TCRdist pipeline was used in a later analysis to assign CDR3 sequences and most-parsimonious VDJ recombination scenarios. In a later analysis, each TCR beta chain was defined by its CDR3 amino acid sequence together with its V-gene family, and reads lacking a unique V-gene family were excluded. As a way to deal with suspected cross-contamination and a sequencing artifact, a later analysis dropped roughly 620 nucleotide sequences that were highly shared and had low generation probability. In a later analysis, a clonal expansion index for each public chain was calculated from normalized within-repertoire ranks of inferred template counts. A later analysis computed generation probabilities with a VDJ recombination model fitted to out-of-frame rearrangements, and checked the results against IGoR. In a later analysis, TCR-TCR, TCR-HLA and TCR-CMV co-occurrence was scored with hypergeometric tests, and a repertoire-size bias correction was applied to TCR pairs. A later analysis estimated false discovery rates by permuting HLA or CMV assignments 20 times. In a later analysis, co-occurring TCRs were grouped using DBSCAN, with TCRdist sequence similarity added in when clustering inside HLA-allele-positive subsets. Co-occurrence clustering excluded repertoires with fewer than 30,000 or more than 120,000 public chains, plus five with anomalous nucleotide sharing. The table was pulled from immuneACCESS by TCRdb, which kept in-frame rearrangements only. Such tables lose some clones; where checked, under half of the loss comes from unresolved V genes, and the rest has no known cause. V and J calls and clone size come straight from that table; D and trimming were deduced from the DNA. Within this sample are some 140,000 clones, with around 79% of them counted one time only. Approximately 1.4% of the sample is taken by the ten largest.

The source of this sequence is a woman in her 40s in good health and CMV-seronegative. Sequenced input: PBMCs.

The nucleotide sequence is TGTGCCAGCAGCGGAACTAGCGGGGGGCTGAGCTCCTACAATGAGCAGTTCTTC. Its protein is CASSGTSGGLSSYNEQFF. The chain links TRBV9 with TRBJ2-1, and TRBD2 matches 12 of the central bases. V is trimmed back by 3 bases and J by 0 bases, and the junction contains 7 bases that no gene match accounts for. CDR1 and CDR2, looked up from the germline V gene, are SGDLS and YYNGEE. Measured from the cysteine to the phenylalanine, the CDR3 is 18 residues long. Solely the CDR3 DNA is kept, with 54 bases framed from the first base.